This T cell receptor (beta chain) was recorded in a study of cytomegalovirus exposure and HLA in healthy donors. General observations from the study: Follow-up analysis found HLA locus-dependent TCR association rates, highest for DRB1 and lowest for HLA-C. What was likely a sequencing artifact was a cluster of highly shared sequence variants.

This clone was found once. Its antigen is currently unknown. In germline, CDR1 is MNHEY, CDR2 SMNVEV (reference sequence). With 10 bases clipped from V and 4 bases from J, the junction kept 6 bases outside the gene matches. There are 13 residues in the CDR3. Researchers ran the PCR with 60 Vbeta and 13 Jbeta primers. Using immunoSEQ multiplex PCR, the repertoire was profiled, and TCRdb retains in-frame clones only, with some absent. Of 200,000 or so clones detected, approximately 82% appear once; the ten largest clones hold approximately 2%. The specimen was PBMCs. The TCR originated in a woman under 30 in good health and CMV-seropositive. This rearrangement joins TRBV27 to TRBJ2-3; 9 positions agree with TRBD2. The CDR3 nucleotides are TGTGCCACGAGGCGGGGGGGCCCAGATACGCAGTATTTT. Its translation is CATRRGGPDTQYF.